This T cell receptor (beta chain) emerged from a study of cytomegalovirus exposure and HLA in healthy donors. The method was immunoSEQ multiplex PCR; TCRdb's version includes in-frame clones alone and lacks a portion of them. The sample lists roughly 250,000 clones, approximately 87% occurring once. The length of the CDR3 is 18 residues. V gave up 0 bases and J gave up 2 bases; unmatched junction bases: 13. The germline CDR1 and CDR2 sequences are SGHRS and YFSETQ. Specimen: PBMCs. This receptor was identified in a man between 18 and 29 years old in good health and CMV-seronegative. The V and J genes are TRBV5-1 and TRBJ2-7, with 8 bases aligning to TRBD2. The chain's CDR3 is CASSLGTSRAGGTYEQYF. In nucleotides, the CDR3 is TGCGCCAGCAGCTTGGGGACTAGTAGGGCGGGAGGAACCTACGAGCAGTACTTC.